The present T cell receptor (beta chain) was sequenced within a study of OX40 agonist ivuxolimab in advanced cancers. Study background: Patients were dosed with the agonistic anti-OX40 (CD134) antibody ivuxolimab.

The data were produced by immunoSEQ multiplex PCR, yet TCRdb's version contains in-frame clones alone and is incomplete. This sample yields some 50,000 clones, of which around 88% are seen a single time; roughly 13% belongs to the top ten. With regard to this clone: Its antigen is not known.

The study's findings and limits: At 0.1 to 3.0 mg/kg and by week 6, CD4+ and CD8+ T cells in the blood had expanded clonally.

Trimming left V 1 base short and J 2 bases short, with 12 bases between. CDR1 is KGHSH and CDR2 is LQKENI in the germline V gene. The CDR3 spans 15 residues. The genes are TRBV18 and TRBJ2-7; a possible D gene is TRBD2 (6 bases). The TCR was taken from an adult with an advanced solid tumor such as melanoma, head and neck, liver or kidney cancer. The specimen was CD4+ or CD8+ T cells sorted from blood, collected in a trial of the OX40 agonist ivuxolimab. CDR3 bases: TGTGCCAGCTCACCACGGGAGGACCAACCCTACGAGCAGTACTTC. Translated, it gives CASSPREDQPYEQYF.